This is a list of T cell receptor beta chains from one sample in a study of blood T cells in healthy people across ages. From the 5' RACE reads, TCRdb called clonotypes with MiXCR, one entry per CDR3 protein. The table includes under 1 million distinct CDR3 sequences, around two fifths detected once. Input material: blood. The receptor source for this set is a man between 60 and 75 years old in good health. Each CDR3 is given with its conserved first and last residue. The D gene is left open where the match is weak. Some rows mark clone size as missing; the rest say once, few, many or name a class of expanded clone.

few	TRBV18	TRBJ1-1	NA	CASSPLRGSTEAFF	TGTGCCAGCTCACCACTGAGGGGGAGCACTGAAGCTTTCTTT
NA	TRBV20-1	TRBJ2-7	NA	CSARGGRGDPYEQYF	TGCAGTGCCCGAGGGGGGCGGGGAGACCCCTACGAGCAGTACTTC
NA	TRBV7-2	TRBJ1-6	NA	CASTRSYNSPLHF	TGTGCCAGCACACGCTCCTATAATTCACCCCTCCACTTT
NA	TRBV18	TRBJ2-3	TRBD1	CASSNSLGQGATDTQYF	TGTGCCAGCTCAAACTCTCTCGGACAGGGGGCAACAGATACGCAGTATTTT
NA	TRBV2	TRBJ1-2	NA	CASGGLPYGYTF	TGTGCCAGCGGGGGACTCCCCTATGGCTACACCTTC
NA	TRBV12-3/TRBV12-4	TRBJ2-6	NA	CASRIIEGNSGANVLTF	TGTGCCAGCAGGATAATCGAGGGGAACTCTGGGGCCAACGTCCTGACTTTC
few	TRBV2	TRBJ2-7	TRBD1	CASSQTGGGGYEQYF	TGTGCCAGCAGCCAGACAGGGGGCGGAGGTTACGAGCAGTACTTC
NA	TRBV7-2	TRBJ1-5	NA	CASSRGDRSYQPQHF	TGTGCCAGCAGCAGAGGGGACCGGTCATATCAGCCCCAGCATTTT
NA	TRBV19	TRBJ2-6	NA	CASSISYSGANVLTF	TGTGCCAGTAGTATATCCTACTCTGGGGCCAACGTCCTGACTTTC
few	TRBV6-6	TRBJ1-5	TRBD1	CASSTRQGQPQHF	TGTGCCAGCAGTACTCGACAGGGCCAGCCCCAGCATTTT
few	TRBV7-2	TRBJ2-7	TRBD1	CASSFTTGTGAYEQYF	TGTGCCAGCAGCTTCACGACCGGGACAGGCGCCTACGAGCAGTACTTC
NA	TRBV3-1	TRBJ1-4	NA	CASSQDPSRVVRDEKLFF	TGTGCCAGCAGCCAAGACCCGTCCAGGGTGGTGAGGGATGAAAAACTGTTTTTT
few	TRBV7-8	TRBJ1-2	NA	CASSPTSVNYGYTF	TGTGCCAGCAGCCCGACCTCGGTTAACTATGGCTACACCTTC
NA	TRBV3-1	TRBJ2-7	NA	CASSPRTADEQYF	TGTGCCAGCAGCCCCCGGACAGCCGACGAGCAGTACTTC
few	TRBV4-3	TRBJ2-3	NA	CASSRSQSDTQYF	TGCGCCAGCAGCCGCAGTCAATCAGATACGCAGTATTTT
NA	TRBV29-1	TRBJ2-5	TRBD2	CSVALAGGYNEQYF	TGCAGCGTTGCTTTAGCGGGGGGGTACAATGAGCAGTACTTC
NA	TRBV4-1	TRBJ2-1	TRBD2	CASSHSPRRGVWNEQFF	TGCGCCAGCAGCCATTCCCCCCGGCGGGGGGTGTGGAATGAGCAGTTCTTC
NA	TRBV20-1	TRBJ2-7	TRBD1	CSAQQGSYEQYF	TGCAGTGCACAACAGGGGTCCTACGAGCAGTACTTC
few	TRBV3-1	TRBJ1-6	NA	CASSLAGEGYNSPLHF	TGTGCCAGCAGCCTAGCCGGTGAGGGGTATAATTCACCCCTCCACTTT
NA	TRBV4-3	TRBJ2-7	NA	CASSQDGGGTGPYEQYF	TGCGCCAGCAGCCAAGACGGGGGGGGGACAGGACCCTACGAGCAGTACTTC
NA	TRBV7-8	TRBJ2-1	TRBD1	CASSRDSNEQFF	TGTGCCAGCAGTCGGGACAGCAATGAGCAGTTCTTC
few	TRBV6-5	TRBJ1-5	NA	CASSTLDGNQPQHF	TGTGCCAGCAGCACCCTGGATGGCAATCAGCCCCAGCATTTT
NA	TRBV6-2/TRBV6-3	TRBJ2-3	NA	CASRYDTTPPTDTQYF	TGTGCCAGCAGATACGATACGACTCCCCCCACAGATACGCAGTATTTT
NA	TRBV7-2	TRBJ2-7	TRBD2	CASSTSGGGAYEQYF	TGTGCCAGCAGCACCTCTGGCGGGGGGGCCTACGAGCAGTACTTC
NA	TRBV12-3/TRBV12-4	TRBJ2-7	NA	CASSPFESYEQYF	TGTGCCAGCAGTCCCTTTGAAAGCTACGAGCAGTACTTC
NA	TRBV9	TRBJ1-3	NA	CASSGSGNTIYF	TGTGCCAGCAGCGGATCTGGAAACACCATATATTTT
NA	TRBV10-3	TRBJ2-3	TRBD2	CAISEAGGRGTDTQYF	TGTGCCATCAGTGAAGCGGGGGGCCGAGGCACAGATACGCAGTATTTT
NA	TRBV7-2	TRBJ2-7	TRBD2	CASSYHTGTTPYEQYF	TGTGCCAGCAGCTATCACACCGGGACTACCCCATACGAGCAGTACTTC
NA	TRBV7-6	TRBJ2-3	TRBD1	CASSRGTGATDTQYF	TGTGCCAGCAGCCGCGGGACAGGAGCCACAGATACGCAGTATTTT
NA	TRBV3-1	TRBJ1-4	NA	CASSQDRVLATNEKLFF	TGTGCCAGCAGCCAAGACAGGGTGCTTGCAACTAATGAAAAACTGTTTTTT
few	TRBV29-1	TRBJ1-1	NA	CSVVGGVNTEAFF	TGCAGCGTTGTTGGTGGTGTGAACACTGAAGCTTTCTTT
NA	TRBV12-3/TRBV12-4	TRBJ2-1	TRBD2	CASRTSGGLSSSYNEQFF	TGTGCCAGCAGGACTAGCGGGGGCCTCTCGAGCTCCTACAATGAGCAGTTCTTC
few	TRBV6-1	TRBJ2-7	TRBD2	CASSPYGTGTISYEQYF	TGTGCCAGCAGTCCTTACGGAACCGGGACTATCTCCTACGAGCAGTACTTC
NA	TRBV12-3/TRBV12-4	TRBJ2-6	NA	CASSSLVPSGANVLTF	TGTGCCAGCAGTTCCTTGGTACCCTCTGGGGCCAACGTCCTGACTTTC
NA	TRBV4-3	TRBJ2-2	NA	CDSSQYRTGELFF	TGCGACAGCAGCCAATACAGGACCGGGGAGCTGTTTTTT
NA	TRBV6-1	TRBJ1-5	NA	CASSVTVNQPQHF	TGTGCCAGCAGTGTGACGGTCAATCAGCCCCAGCATTTT
NA	TRBV5-1	TRBJ1-4	NA	CASSEVTNEKLFF	TGCGCCAGCTCGGAGGTTACGAATGAAAAACTGTTTTTT
few	TRBV15	TRBJ2-1	NA	CATSTQYNEQFF	TGTGCCACCAGCACCCAATACAATGAGCAGTTCTTC
NA	TRBV20-1	TRBJ1-2	TRBD1	CSAHRGGGDGYTF	TGCAGTGCCCACAGGGGCGGGGGTGATGGCTACACCTTC
NA	TRBV5-6	TRBJ1-1	NA	CASRSRTRATEAFF	TGTGCCAGCAGATCCCGGACACGGGCAACTGAAGCTTTCTTT
NA	TRBV6-2/TRBV6-3	TRBJ2-1	NA	CASSYRGVLEQFF	TGTGCCAGCAGTTACAGAGGGGTCCTTGAGCAGTTCTTC
few	TRBV21-1	TRBJ1-5	NA	CASSSCRDLGNQPQHF	TGTGCCAGCAGCAGTTGCAGGGACCTTGGCAATCAGCCCCAGCATTTT
NA	TRBV3-1	TRBJ2-4	NA	CASSQGPPSKGIQYF	TGTGCCAGCAGCCAAGGCCCCCCCTCGAAGGGCATTCAGTACTTC
NA	TRBV20-1	TRBJ2-5	TRBD1	CSAMGQGASLETQYF	TGCAGTGCTATGGGCCAGGGGGCGTCGTTGGAGACCCAGTACTTC
few	TRBV30	TRBJ2-1	TRBD2	CAWRGGGPNEQFF	TGTGCCTGGAGGGGCGGGGGGCCCAATGAGCAGTTCTTC
few	TRBV5-1	TRBJ2-5	NA	CASSASTQETQYF	TGCGCCAGCAGCGCGTCGACCCAAGAGACCCAGTACTTC
once	TRBV7-8	TRBJ2-7	NA	CACSALPTGISYEQYF	TGTGCCTGCAGCGCGCTTCCAACAGGGATCTCCTACGAGCAGTACTTC
many	TRBV20-1	TRBJ1-2	NA	CSARGKNYGYTF	TGCAGTGCTAGAGGCAAAAACTATGGCTACACCTTC
NA	TRBV20-1	TRBJ2-1	NA	CSAMTGRSYNEQFF	TGCAGTGCTATGACAGGGAGGTCATACAATGAGCAGTTCTTC
NA	TRBV11-2	TRBJ2-4	NA	CTSSLGYGKNIQYF	TGTACCAGCAGCTTAGGATATGGGAAAAACATTCAGTACTTC
many	TRBV20-1	TRBJ1-6	NA	CSARERHRDSPLHF	TGCAGTGCTAGAGAGCGCCACAGGGATTCACCCCTCCACTTT
NA	TRBV11-2	TRBJ1-6	NA	CASSFGFRSPLHF	TGTGCCAGCAGCTTTGGATTTCGGTCACCCCTCCACTTT
once	TRBV6-6	TRBJ2-7	TRBD2	CASSHTRGASYEQYF	TGTGCCAGCAGCCACACGCGGGGGGCCTCTTACGAGCAGTACTTC
NA	TRBV20-1	TRBJ2-7	NA	CSARDDTAVSYERYF	TGCAGTGCTAGAGATGATACAGCTGTCTCCTACGAGCGGTACTTC
NA	TRBV20-1	TRBJ1-1	NA	CSAPPQDHTEAFF	TGCAGTGCCCCCCCCCAGGACCACACTGAAGCTTTCTTT
few	TRBV12-3/TRBV12-4	TRBJ1-2	NA	CASSLTGAGYTF	TGTGCCAGCAGTTTAACGGGAGCTGGCTACACCTTC
NA	TRBV29-1	TRBJ2-1	NA	CSVSGAGETQFF	TGCAGCGTTTCGGGCGCAGGGGAGACCCAGTTCTTC
NA	TRBV6-2/TRBV6-3	TRBJ1-5	TRBD1	CASRDPTGGNQPQHF	TGTGCCAGCAGAGACCCTACAGGGGGAAATCAGCCCCAGCATTTT
few	TRBV6-4	TRBJ1-1	TRBD1	CASRDRENTEAFF	TGTGCCAGCAGAGACAGGGAGAACACTGAAGCTTTCTTT
NA	TRBV5-5	TRBJ2-3	TRBD2	CASSPKRGGYTDTQYF	TGTGCCAGCAGCCCTAAACGGGGGGGGTACACAGATACGCAGTATTTT